What follows are 17 T cell receptor beta chains derived from one specimen sequenced in a study of beta chain features in type 1 diabetes. Sequenced material consisted of expressed TCRB transcripts (all of the isolated RNA was reverse transcribed). The assay was immunoSEQ multiplex PCR, and TCRdb's table has in-frame clones only and misses some. Among approximately 270,000 clones listed, 13% to 15% were seen once. Regarding the study as a whole: Across all four CD4+ subsets, people with type 1 diabetes showed modestly shorter TCRB CDR3s.

The antigens of these receptors remain unknown. The specimen sequenced was naive CD4+ T cells from blood. The receptors here all came from a man younger than 40 with type 1 diabetes.

The chain employs TRBV28 and TRBJ2-7; D is perhaps TRBD2 (5 bases). V was trimmed by 3 bases and J by 6 bases, leaving 9 bases between them. CDR3 size: 12 residues. CDR1 is MDHEN, CDR2 SYDVKM, per germline. The CDR3 loop is CASSFSGSEQYF. CDR3 coding DNA: TGTGCCAGCAGTTTTTCGGGAAGCGAGCAGTACTTC.

In this sample, this clone turned up a few times. The chain couples TRBV7-3 to TRBJ2-1, with a tentative D call TRBD2 (6 bases). The V end lost 4 bases, the J end lost 8 bases, and 12 bases lay between the germline ends. The length of the CDR3 is 13 residues. The germline V gene encodes CDR1 SGHTA and CDR2 FQGTGA. CDR3 nucleotides: TGTGCCAGCAGCTCATCCCCGGGGGATGAGCAGTTCTTC. Translated: CASSSSPGDEQFF.

CDR3 in DNA: TGTGCCAGCAGCCGGGGGACAGATTTCTACGAGCAGTACTTC. This encodes CASSRGTDFYEQYF. The chain links TRBV4-2 to TRBJ2-7; 7 bases match TRBD1. With 4 bases clipped from V and 3 bases from J, the junction kept 6 bases outside the gene matches. The CDR3 has 14 residues. Per germline, CDR1 LGHNA and CDR2 YNFKEQ.

This clone has just one count. This sequence joins TRBV5-1 and TRBJ2-7; the match to TRBD2 covers 7 bases. Per germline, CDR1 SGHRS and CDR2 YFSETQ. V shed 2 bases, J shed 1 base, and the junction held 6 bases outside the gene matches. This CDR3 is built from 15 residues. The CDR3 nucleotides read TGCGCCAGCAGCTTCGCGGGAGAGAATTCCTACGAGCAGTACTTC. Its protein product is CASSFAGENSYEQYF.

This clone has just a few counts. This chain connects TRBV7-2 to TRBJ2-7; D is possibly TRBD2 (5 bases). Germline V gene data show CDR1 as SGHTA and CDR2 as FQGNSA. The V end was cut by 5 bases, the J end by 7 bases, with 18 bases between. The CDR3 consists of 14 residues. The CDR3 reads CASSAQPSSGEQYF. The CDR3 coding sequence is TGTGCCAGCAGCGCCCAGCCGAGTTCGGGGGAGCAGTACTTC.

This clone was found a few times. The chain is built from TRBV27 and TRBJ1-2; D call uncertain. The germline V gene encodes CDR1 MNHEY and CDR2 SMNVEV (reference sequence). CDR3 length equals 12 residues. Trimming shortened V by 8 bases and J by 2 bases, and 9 bases separated the two germline ends. The CDR3 reads CASGLRNYGYTF. CDR3 sequence (DNA): TGTGCCAGCGGACTCCGCAACTATGGCTACACCTTC.

The chain recombines TRBV4-3 with TRBJ2-1; 9 positions agree with TRBD2. The germline V gene encodes CDR1 LGHNA and CDR2 YSLEER. This CDR3 comprises 17 residues. Trimming at V came to 4 bases and at J to 5 bases, leaving 12 bases not matched to a gene. CDR3 in amino acids: CASSLTVAGTSHNEQFF. The CDR3 nucleotides are TGCGCCAGCAGCCTAACCGTCGCCGGGACTAGCCACAATGAGCAGTTCTTC.

This clone was counted only a few times. J is TRBJ2-3 and V is TRBV7-3; D is uncertain. V shed 2 bases and J shed 3 bases, with 9 bases lying between them. Germline V gene lookup returns CDR1 SGHTA and CDR2 FQGTGA. This CDR3 is built from 14 residues. Here the CDR3 reads CASSLLETTDTQYF. DNA of the CDR3: TGTGCCAGCAGCTTACTTGAAACTACAGATACGCAGTATTTT.

In its sample, this clone was seen a few times. The rearrangement joins TRBV9 to TRBJ1-1; no firm D call. The CDR3 contains 12 residues. Germline CDR1 and CDR2: SGDLS and YYNGEE. V lost 4 bases, J lost 3 bases, and 7 bases lay in between. CDR3 residues: CASSPQYTEAFF. The CDR3 bases are TGTGCCAGCAGCCCCCAGTACACTGAAGCTTTCTTT.

The chain has TRBV7-3 and TRBJ2-7, with no clear D. CDR3 length equals 14 residues. Looked up from germline, CDR1 is SGHTA and CDR2 is FQGTGA. V gave up 1 base and J gave up 4 bases, with 11 bases separating them. The CDR3 DNA follows: TGTGCCAGCAGCTTAAGAGACGGCGGTTACGAGCAGTACTTC. Amino acids: CASSLRDGGYEQYF.

This clone was recorded a few times. The rearrangement links TRBV5-1 to TRBJ1-5; D is unresolved. This CDR3 is 15 amino acids long. The germline gives CDR1 SGHRS, CDR2 YFSETQ. Trimming took off 0 bases at V and 0 bases at J, with 7 bases between the two ends. CDR3 bases: TGCGCCAGCAGCTTGGGTCCAGATAGCAATCAGCCCCAGCATTTT. Translated: CASSLGPDSNQPQHF.

The chain uses TRBV5-1 and TRBJ2-7; D is ambiguous. Germline-derived CDR1 and CDR2 are SGHRS and YFSETQ. V lost 0 bases and J lost 2, with 12 bases in between. CDR3 size: 15 residues. CDR3 residues: CASSLAFGRTYEQYF. The DNA of the CDR3 is TGCGCCAGCAGCTTGGCCTTTGGCAGAACCTACGAGCAGTACTTC.

The table lists this clone with a few counts. J is TRBJ2-1 and V is TRBV7-9; weak D call: TRBD2 (6 bases). This CDR3 region has 14 residues. Germline assignment: CDR1 SEHNR and CDR2 FQNEAQ (reference sequence). Between the trimmed V and J ends, which lost 8 bases and 9 bases, there was a span of 20 bases. This chain's CDR3 is CASGRAGTGAEQFF. The CDR3 DNA sequence: TGTGCCAGCGGGCGGGCGGGAACGGGTGCTGAGCAGTTCTTC.

The gene calls are TRBV9 and TRBJ1-6; maybe TRBD1 (6 bases). The CDR3 covers 14 residues. Germline CDR1 and CDR2: SGDLS and YYNGEE. Trimming stripped 2 bases from V and 10 bases from J, with 13 bases between. CDR3 loop: CASSVNRVSSPLHF. The CDR3 DNA follows: TGTGCCAGCAGCGTCAACAGGGTCTCGTCACCCCTCCACTTT.

J is TRBJ2-3 and V is TRBV9, with 15 bases that match TRBD2. The length of the CDR3 is 18 residues. V shed 1 base, J shed 2 bases, and the junction held 5 bases outside the gene matches. Per germline, CDR1 SGDLS and CDR2 YYNGEE. CDR3 sequence reads: CASSVLGLAGGNTDTQYF. The CDR3 DNA follows: TGTGCCAGCAGCGTATTGGGACTAGCGGGAGGAAACACAGATACGCAGTATTTT.

V is TRBV5-6 and J is TRBJ2-7; 14 positions match TRBD2. The CDR3 contains 17 residues. The junction had 7 bases not matched to a gene; V was cut back by 2 bases and J by 3 bases. Germline lookup yields CDR1 SGHDT and CDR2 YYEEEE. For the CDR3, the DNA is TGTGCCAGCAGCTTTGGACTAGCGGGAGGAGCCAGCTACGAGCAGTACTTC. Translated, it gives CASSFGLAGGASYEQYF.

This sequence joins TRBV19 and TRBJ2-7; a possible D gene is TRBD2 (5 bases). V lost 9 bases and J 3 bases, leaving 15 bases between the germline ends. The germline V gene has CDR1 LNHDA and CDR2 SQIVND (reference sequence). The CDR3 totals 13 residues. The DNA of the CDR3 is TGTGCCAGCCGCGGGTTGTTGGGCTACGAGCAGTACTTC. It yields the protein CASRGLLGYEQYF.